These 32 T cell receptor beta chains originate from one sample sequenced in a study of radiotherapy plus CTLA-4 blockade in lung cancer (dated by TCRdb to 2016 to 2018). To prepare the library, the immunoSEQ multiplex PCR assay was applied. TCRdb took this table from immuneACCESS and kept in-frame rearrangements with V and J called. Such tables lack part of the clones; where checked against another copy, unresolved V genes explain under half of the gap, and the rest is unexplained. This sample gives more than 40,000 clones in total; roughly 90% of them show up just once. 6% to 8.5% of the sample lies in the top ten. The sample in question was peripheral blood, obtained from a patient treated with radiotherapy plus ipilimumab. Receptors originate from a human donor with non-small cell lung cancer whose response to radiotherapy plus ipilimumab could not be evaluated.

This rearrangement joins TRBV2 to TRBJ2-7; 12 bases align to TRBD2. The V gene's germline CDR1 is SNHLY and CDR2 FYNNEI. The CDR3 consists of 15 residues. V gave up 7 bases and J gave up 6 bases; unmatched junction bases: 10. CDR3 sequence reads: CASNEGLAGQGEQYF. In DNA, the CDR3 is TGTGCCAGCAACGAGGGACTAGCGGGCCAGGGCGAGCAGTACTTC.

This chain connects TRBV25-1 to TRBJ1-1; 9 positions agree with TRBD1. The CDR3 sequence is 14 residues long. V lost 2 bases, J lost 4 bases, and 2 bases stayed unmatched. Germline V lookup: CDR1 MGHDK, CDR2 SYGVNS. CDR3 protein: CASSETGGTTEAFF. The CDR3 coding sequence is TGTGCCAGCAGTGAAACAGGGGGCACCACTGAAGCTTTCTTT.

V usage is TRBV10-2 and J usage is TRBJ2-7; 16 bases map to TRBD2. J gave up 4 bases and V 0 bases, and 6 bases lay outside the gene matches. Per germline, CDR1 WSHSY and CDR2 SAAADI. The CDR3 spans 18 residues. CDR3 region: CASSESGLAGGRSYEQYF. DNA for the CDR3: TGCGCCAGCAGTGAGTCGGGACTAGCGGGGGGGCGGTCGTACGAGCAGTACTTC.

V and J are TRBV11-2 and TRBJ2-1, with 12 bases fitting TRBD2. This CDR3 comprises 17 residues. V lost 3 bases to trimming and J lost 9 bases; unmatched junction nucleotides: 12. From germline, CDR1 is SGHAT and CDR2 FQNNGV. The CDR3 DNA reads TGTGCCAGCAGCTTGAGGACTAGCGGGGCCCGAGGGTTTGAGCAGTTCTTC. This translates into CASSLRTSGARGFEQFF.

The chain uses TRBV7-2 and TRBJ2-5, with TRBD2 identical over 12 bases. The V gene's germline CDR1 is SGHTA and CDR2 FQGNSA. The CDR3 runs to 14 residues. J was trimmed by 11 bases and V by 1 base; bases with no gene match: 5. The CDR3 here is CASSLGLAGGEQYF. For the CDR3, the DNA is TGTGCCAGCAGCTTAGGTCTAGCGGGGGGGGAGCAGTACTTC.

The chain joins TRBV9 to TRBJ1-4; 10 bases agree with TRBD1. Germline V gene sequence: CDR1 SGDLS, CDR2 YYNGEE. After removal of 0 bases from V and 7 bases from J, the junction contained 6 bases not matched to a gene. CDR3 length equals 16 residues. Here the CDR3 reads CASSVGTGGGGEKLFF. The DNA of the CDR3 is TGTGCCAGCAGCGTAGGGACAGGGGGTGGGGGTGAAAAACTGTTTTTT.

For this clone: In the same sample, other DNA sequences code for this CDR3. This sequence joins TRBV19 and TRBJ1-1, with 8 bases identical to TRBD1. CDR1 and CDR2 (germline): LNHDA, SQIVND (reference sequence). The J segment lost 5 bases and the V segment lost 7 bases, leaving 15 bases of the junction unmatched. The CDR3 sequence is 16 residues long. This CDR3 is CASTITLTGANTEAFF. CDR3 DNA sequence: TGTGCCAGTACCATAACCTTGACAGGGGCCAATACTGAAGCTTTCTTT.

The chain employs TRBV4-3 and TRBJ2-1, with D possibly matching TRBD2 (5 bases). The CDR3 has 17 amino acids. V lost 3 bases, J lost 0 bases, and 15 bases lay in between. Germline loops: CDR1 LGHNA, CDR2 YSLEER. CDR3 sequence: CASSQRRGGSSYNEQFF. CDR3 in DNA: TGCGCCAGCAGCCAGAGACGGGGTGGTAGCTCCTACAATGAGCAGTTCTTC.

This chain connects TRBV10-2 to TRBJ2-3; 12 bases map to TRBD2. The CDR3 contains 17 residues. V lost 8 bases to trimming and J lost 5 bases; unmatched junction nucleotides: 14. CDR1 is WSHSY, CDR2 SAAADI, per germline. CDR3 sequence: CASSGEAGTSGLDTQYF. CDR3 DNA sequence: TGCGCCAGCTCTGGGGAGGCCGGGACTAGCGGGTTAGATACGCAGTATTTT.

The V call is TRBV19, the J call TRBJ2-7, with 7 nucleotides matching TRBD1. Trimming cost V 8 bases and J 5 bases; bases outside gene matches: 9. Germline V gene sequence: CDR1 LNHDA, CDR2 SQIVND (reference sequence). This CDR3 has 13 amino acids. The CDR3 loop is CASSDRDGNEQYF. The CDR3 bases are TGTGCCAGTTCAGACAGGGACGGGAACGAGCAGTACTTC.

The genes are TRBV7-2 and TRBJ2-3; 9 bases are shared with TRBD2. The CDR3 is made up of 17 amino acids. V gave up 5 bases and J gave up 7 bases; unmatched junction bases: 16. Germline CDR1 SGHTA, CDR2 FQGNSA. Written as DNA, the CDR3 is TGTGCCAGCAGCCCCCCCTGGGGCGGGAGGGCAGAAAATACGCAGTATTTT. Amino acids: CASSPPWGGRAENTQYF. Variable domain in full (rest from reference TRBV7-2 and TRBJ2-3): GAGVSQSPSNKVTEKGKDVELRCDPISGHTALYWYRQSLGQGLEFLIYFQGNSAPDKSGLPSDRFSAERTGGSVSTLTIQRTQQEDSAVYLCASSPPWGGRAENTQYFGPGTRLTVL.

The V call is TRBV7-8, the J call TRBJ1-1, with a weak D call TRBD1 (6 bases). This CDR3 has 15 amino acids. Per germline, CDR1 SGHVS and CDR2 FQNEAQ. Trimming took off 0 bases at V and 4 bases at J, with 12 bases between the two ends. In DNA form, the CDR3 reads TGTGCCAGCAGCTTAGCGAATATAGGGGGCACTGAAGCTTTCTTT. This translates into CASSLANIGGTEAFF.

This chain links TRBV7-9 with TRBJ2-4; TRBD2 aligns across 7 bases. Germline CDR1 is SEHNR and CDR2 is FQNEAQ (reference sequence). V lost 4 bases to trimming and J lost 8 bases; unmatched junction nucleotides: 11. This CDR3 region has 15 residues. The CDR3: CASSSRDYPSYIQYF. CDR3 bases: TGTGCCAGCAGCTCCCGGGACTACCCGAGTTACATTCAGTACTTC.

The chain couples TRBV19 to TRBJ2-7; 8 bases align to TRBD2. The germline CDR1 and CDR2 sequences are LNHDA and SQIVND (reference sequence). V lost 3 bases, J lost 3 bases, and 7 bases stayed unmatched. CDR3 length equals 15 residues. CDR3: CASSIAASGRYEQYF. CDR3 DNA: TGTGCCAGTAGTATTGCGGCTAGCGGGCGCTACGAGCAGTACTTC.

The chain is built from TRBV28 and TRBJ1-2; the match to TRBD1 covers 7 bases. Germline V CDR1 and CDR2: MDHEN, SYDVKM. The CDR3 runs 11 residues. The J segment lost 4 bases and the V segment lost 8 bases, leaving 1 base of the junction unmatched. The DNA of the CDR3 is TGTGCCAGCGGACAGGTCTATGGCTACACCTTC. Protein: CASGQVYGYTF.

The chain couples TRBV27 to TRBJ2-7; TRBD2 is a possible D gene (6 bases). The germline V and J ends were trimmed by 4 bases and 0 bases, with 13 bases remaining between them. This CDR3 contains 15 residues. Germline CDR1 MNHEY, CDR2 SMNVEV (reference sequence). CDR3 bases: TGTGCCAGCAGTTCAGCTACGGACTACTCCTACGAGCAGTACTTC. Translation: CASSSATDYSYEQYF.

The rearrangement joins TRBV11-2 to TRBJ1-5, with D possibly TRBD1 on 5 matching bases. This CDR3 comprises 12 residues. Germline V gene sequence: CDR1 SGHAT, CDR2 FQNNGV. The V end lost 2 bases, the J end lost 6 bases, and 5 bases lay between the germline ends. CDR3 region: CASSLRGQPQHF. CDR3 nucleotide sequence: TGTGCCAGCAGCTTAAGGGGTCAGCCCCAGCATTTT.

The J gene is TRBJ2-2, the V gene TRBV30, with 12 bases matching TRBD2. The germline CDR1 and CDR2 sequences are GTSNPN and SVGIG (reference sequence). The CDR3 extends over 15 amino acids. J was trimmed by 8 bases and V by 3 bases; bases with no gene match: 7. The DNA for the CDR3 is TGTGCCTGGAGGGCACTAGCGGGAGGCGGTGGGGAGCTGTTTTTT. As protein: CAWRALAGGGGELFF.

V usage is TRBV19 and J usage is TRBJ1-5; the D gene is possibly TRBD1 (5 bases). CDR3 length equals 14 residues. Germline V gives CDR1 LNHDA, CDR2 SQIVND (reference sequence). V dropped 4 bases and J dropped 7 bases, with 14 bases sitting between them. The CDR3 loop is CASSKGRVGQPQHF. The DNA for the CDR3 is TGTGCCAGTAGTAAGGGCAGGGTTGGACAGCCCCAGCATTTT.

The V call is TRBV19, the J call TRBJ2-7, with D possibly being TRBD1 (7 bases). CDR3 size: 16 residues. V lost 6 bases to trimming and J lost 5 bases, with 23 bases between them. Germline lookup yields CDR1 LNHDA and CDR2 SQIVND (reference sequence). This CDR3 is CASSLRRAGGRDEQYF. The CDR3 DNA follows: TGTGCCAGTAGCCTCCGGAGGGCAGGGGGACGAGACGAGCAGTACTTC.

The V gene is TRBV27, the J gene TRBJ2-3; D may be TRBD1 (7 bases). V lost 4 bases, J lost 1 base, and 12 bases lay in between. The CDR3 is made up of 15 amino acids. CDR1 and CDR2 (germline): MNHEY, SMNVEV (reference sequence). The CDR3 loop reads CASSYRGGGTDTQYF. As DNA, the CDR3 is TGTGCCAGCAGTTACAGGGGCGGGGGCACAGATACGCAGTATTTT.

The CDR3: CASSATLQGGREKLFF. The CDR3 region has the DNA TGTGCCAGCAGTGCAACGTTACAGGGGGGACGGGAAAAACTGTTTTTT. The chain recombines TRBV25-1 with TRBJ1-4; 8 bases fit TRBD1. V was clipped by 4 bases and J by 8 bases; unmatched bases: 12. The germline V gene has CDR1 MGHDK and CDR2 SYGVNS. The CDR3 spans 16 residues.

The V gene is TRBV6-5, the J gene TRBJ1-1, with D possibly being TRBD1 (6 bases). V lost 4 bases and J 1 base, leaving 10 bases between the germline ends. The CDR3 is 14 residues long. CDR1 is MNHEY, CDR2 SVGAGI, per germline. DNA of the CDR3: TGTGCCAGCAGTTTTCTACAGGGGAACACTGAAGCTTTCTTT. Translation gives CASSFLQGNTEAFF.

V is TRBV30 and J is TRBJ2-7, with a possible D match to TRBD2 (6 bases). The CDR3 loop spans 13 amino acids. Trimming took 2 bases from V and 1 from J, leaving 9 bases between them. CDR1 and CDR2 (germline): GTSNPN, SVGIG (reference sequence). The CDR3 sequence: CAWSPTSSYEQYF. The DNA of the CDR3 is TGTGCCTGGAGTCCGACTAGTTCCTACGAGCAGTACTTC.

V is TRBV4-3 and J is TRBJ1-5, with unresolved D. There are 15 residues in the CDR3. CDR1 LGHNA and CDR2 YSLEER come from the germline V gene. Trimming took off 0 bases at V and 0 bases at J, with 6 bases between the two ends. CDR3 DNA: TGCGCCAGCAGCCAAGACCGGTATAGCAATCAGCCCCAGCATTTT. Translation gives CASSQDRYSNQPQHF.

The CDR3: CASSEEIRTGNHEQFF. CDR3 bases: TGTGCCAGCAGTGAAGAAATAAGGACAGGGAACCATGAGCAGTTCTTC. The chain has TRBV6-1 and TRBJ2-1; 8 nucleotides align to TRBD1. The CDR3 has 16 amino acids. Per the germline V gene, CDR1 is MNHNS and CDR2 is SASEGT. V dropped 1 base and J dropped 8; count of bases not matched to a gene: 10.

The CDR3 sequence: CASSLSGRASYEQYF. In DNA, the CDR3 is TGTGCCAGCAGTCTGAGCGGGAGGGCCTCCTACGAGCAGTACTTC. The chain has TRBV5-4 and TRBJ2-7, with 10 nucleotides matching TRBD2. V trimming: 5 bases; J trimming: 0 bases; junction bases outside the gene matches: 5. This CDR3 is 15 amino acids long. In germline, CDR1 is SGHNT, CDR2 YYREEE (reference sequence).

The rearrangement uses TRBV19 and TRBJ1-2; tentative D call: TRBD1 (6 bases). The CDR3 has 13 amino acids. The V gene lost 4 bases and the J gene lost 6 bases, with 12 bases spanning the gap. The germline V gene encodes CDR1 LNHDA and CDR2 SQIVND (reference sequence). The DNA of the CDR3 is TGTGCCAGTAGTAGGAGGGGGGGTGATGGCTACACCTTC. Translation: CASSRRGGDGYTF.

The chain employs TRBV18 and TRBJ1-1; the match to TRBD1 covers 12 bases. V shed 6 bases, J shed 5 bases, and the junction held 7 bases outside the gene matches. The CDR3 runs 15 residues. Germline CDR1 reads KGHSH; CDR2 reads LQKENI. CDR3 in amino acids: CASSLPGQGATEAFF. CDR3 bases: TGTGCCAGCTCGCTTCCGGGACAGGGGGCAACTGAAGCTTTCTTT.

The chain carries TRBV28 and TRBJ1-1; TRBD1 is a possible D gene (5 bases). Between the trimmed V and J ends, which lost 6 bases and 11 bases, there was a span of 16 bases. The CDR3 has 12 amino acids. The germline V gene has CDR1 MDHEN and CDR2 SYDVKM. The DNA of the CDR3 is TGTGCCAGCAGAGCTACAGGTCCAGAGGCTTTCTTT. Its protein product is CASRATGPEAFF.

V and J are TRBV5-1 and TRBJ2-7, with a possible D match to TRBD2 (6 bases). V was cut by 2 bases and J by 0 bases, with 24 bases left in between. This CDR3 is 19 amino acids long. Germline CDR1 and CDR2: SGHRS and YFSETQ. CDR3 region: CASSFSLFSSSGLSYEQYF. CDR3 in DNA: TGCGCCAGCAGCTTCTCCCTGTTTAGTAGTAGCGGCCTCTCCTACGAGCAGTACTTC.

The chain employs TRBV7-6 and TRBJ2-3; 9 positions agree with TRBD2. Germline assignment: CDR1 SGHVS and CDR2 FNYEAQ. The CDR3 totals 17 residues. The V and J ends lost 1 base and 4 bases, in that order; junction bases with no gene match: 9. The CDR3 sequence: CASSLEARTSVPDTQYF. CDR3 sequence (DNA): TGTGCCAGCAGCTTAGAGGCCAGGACTAGCGTCCCAGATACGCAGTATTTT.